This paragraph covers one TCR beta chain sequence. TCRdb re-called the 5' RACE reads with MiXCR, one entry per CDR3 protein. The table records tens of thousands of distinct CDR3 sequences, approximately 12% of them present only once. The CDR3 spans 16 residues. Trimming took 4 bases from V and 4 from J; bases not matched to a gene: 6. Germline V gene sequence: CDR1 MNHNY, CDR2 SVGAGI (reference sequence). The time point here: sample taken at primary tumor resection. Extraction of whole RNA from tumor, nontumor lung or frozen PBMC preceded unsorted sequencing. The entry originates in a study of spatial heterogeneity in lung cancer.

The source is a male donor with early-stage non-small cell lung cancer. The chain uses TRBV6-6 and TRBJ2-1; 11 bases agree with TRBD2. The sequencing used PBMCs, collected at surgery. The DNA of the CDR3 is TGTGCCAGCAGTTCCCTGACTAGCGGGGCTTACAATGAGCAGTTCTTC. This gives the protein CASSSLTSGAYNEQFF.